Below, 2 T cell receptor beta chains from the same sample are listed, as sequenced in a study of early T cells in non-severe SARS-CoV-2 infection. TCRdb analysed the 5' RACE reads with MiXCR anew, one entry per CDR3 protein. Among 75,000 to 100,000 distinct CDR3 sequences listed, over 12% were seen once. Material for sequencing was whole blood. All receptors come from an adult who was a healthcare worker with PCR-confirmed SARS-CoV-2 infection or an uninfected control (not recorded which).

The V call is TRBV6-9, the J call TRBJ2-7, with D unclear. Germline CDR1 is MNHGY and CDR2 is SVAAGI. Trimming shortened V by 10 bases and J by 2 bases, and 15 bases separated the two germline ends. This CDR3 spans 13 amino acids. CDR3 DNA sequence: TGTGCCACCCCCCTTCGCGGAGCCTACGAGCAGTACGTC. As protein: CATPLRGAYEQYV.

The chain carries TRBV9 and TRBJ2-3; 9 nucleotides agree with TRBD1. The CDR3 runs to 13 residues. J lost 6 bases, V lost 7 bases, and 6 bases had no gene match. The germline V gene encodes CDR1 SGDLS and CDR2 YYNGEE. The CDR3 loop reads CASGTGSTDTQYF. The CDR3 nucleotides are TGTGCCAGCGGGACAGGGTCAACCGATACGCAGTATTTT.